The present T cell receptor (beta chain) was sequenced within a study of monozygotic twins with inflammatory bowel disease. TCRdb re-called the 5' RACE reads and gives one entry per CDR3 protein, without DNA. Here the sample table reports just over 300,000 distinct CDR3 sequences. This CDR3 region has 15 residues. Germline V gene sequence: CDR1 SEHNR, CDR2 FQNEAQ (reference sequence). This receptor was identified in a human donor with ulcerative colitis or Crohn's disease, or a healthy co-twin of an affected twin (not recorded which). The rearrangement joins TRBV7-9 to TRBJ1-6; TCRdb's D call of TRBD1 is untestable without DNA. The sequenced material came from blood. The CDR3 sequence: CASSLDRVNNSPLHF. Together with reference TRBV7-9 and TRBJ1-6, the CDR3 gives the full variable domain: DTGVSQNPRHKITKRGQNVTFRCDPISEHNRLYWYRQTLGQGPEFLTYFQNEAQLEKSRLLSDRFSAERPKGSFSTLEIQRTEQGDSAMYLCASSLDRVNNSPLHFGNGTRLTVT.